The present entry profiles one TCR beta chain with its context. This CDR3 has 12 residues. J gave up 4 bases and V 6 bases, and 5 bases lay outside the gene matches. Germline CDR1 is SQVTM and CDR2 is ANQGSEA. The sample belongs to a study of radiotherapy plus CTLA-4 blockade in lung cancer. Overall study context: Objective response rate was around 20%; disease control rate, 31%.

Produced via immunoSEQ multiplex PCR; TCRdb's table is partial and in-frame only. The data contain about 46,000 clones, about three quarters of them singletons. The sequence came from a human donor with non-small cell lung cancer whose response to radiotherapy plus ipilimumab could not be evaluated. Sequencing used peripheral blood, obtained from a patient treated with radiotherapy plus ipilimumab. The J gene is TRBJ2-7, the V gene TRBV29-1; TRBD2 aligns across 8 bases. As DNA, the CDR3 is TGCAGCGTCCCGGGAGGGCGGTACGAGCAGTACTTC. Its translation is CSVPGGRYEQYF.